Presented here are 16 T cell receptor beta chains from one specimen sequenced in a study of radiation and T cells in renal cell carcinoma. TCRdb's copy holds only in-frame clones and misses some; the assay was immunoSEQ multiplex PCR. The sample holds 100,000 to 150,000 clones, around 81% seen once. Time point given: blood 2 weeks post-SBRT. Treatment given: 15 Gy SBRT to primary tumor, nephrectomy 4 weeks later. Sequencing was performed on blood, taken from a patient whose treatment included radiotherapy and nephrectomy. All receptors derive from a man in his fifties with renal cell carcinoma.

The chain recombines TRBV7-8 with TRBJ2-7; D is undetermined. V was pared by 6 bases and J by 1 base, with 13 bases between. This CDR3 is built from 14 residues. Looked up from germline, CDR1 is SGHVS and CDR2 is FQNEAQ. The CDR3: CASRSGRTSYEQYF. CDR3 DNA sequence: TGTGCCAGCAGGTCGGGTCGAACTTCCTACGAGCAGTACTTC.

This clone was detected only once. The chain has TRBV12-5 and TRBJ2-1; 14 nucleotides agree with TRBD2. Germline trimming cut 0 bases from V and 2 bases from J; bases unmatched to any gene: 3. The V gene's germline CDR1 is LGHNT and CDR2 FRNRAP. The CDR3 covers 18 residues. This CDR3 is CASGLVTTSGRAYNEQFF. The CDR3 bases are TGTGCTAGTGGTTTGGTTACGACTAGCGGGAGGGCCTACAATGAGCAGTTCTTC.

This clone was recorded only once. This sequence joins TRBV7-9 and TRBJ2-1; TRBD2 matches at 11 bases. This CDR3 has 17 amino acids. Germline V CDR1 and CDR2: SEHNR, FQNEAQ (reference sequence). The ends lost 5 bases at V and 0 bases at J; junction bases unmatched: 6. The DNA for the CDR3 is TGTGCCAGCAGCGCGGGGACTAGCGGTAACTCCTACAATGAGCAGTTCTTC. Encoded protein: CASSAGTSGNSYNEQFF.

The J gene is TRBJ2-3, the V gene TRBV14, with D tentatively TRBD1 (5 bases). Germline V lookup: CDR1 SGHDN, CDR2 FVKESK. V dropped 7 bases and J dropped 0 bases, with 14 bases sitting between them. CDR3 length: 15 residues. CDR3 sequence reads: CASKGQTSSTDTQYF. The CDR3 coding sequence is TGTGCCAGCAAGGGGCAGACTTCTAGCACAGATACGCAGTATTTT.

The CDR3 DNA is TGTGCCAGCTCCGACTGGACTCTTATTAACGGGGAGCTGTTTTTT. It codes for CASSDWTLINGELFF. The chain employs TRBV21-1 and TRBJ2-2; TRBD2, the table's D call, was not compared with the DNA. TRBV21-1 is a recognized pseudogene. The CDR3 totals 15 residues.

This clone was counted a few times. The chain carries TRBV7-9 and TRBJ1-1; D gene unclear. Per the germline V gene, CDR1 is SEHNR and CDR2 is FQNEAQ (reference sequence). The CDR3 extends over 12 amino acids. V lost 3 bases to trimming and J lost 3 bases, with 5 bases between them. In DNA, the CDR3 is TGTGCCAGCAGCTTTGAAGACACTGAAGCTTTCTTT. The encoded protein is CASSFEDTEAFF.

The table lists this clone with a few counts. V is TRBV19 and J is TRBJ2-2, with D possibly being TRBD2 (5 bases). V lost 2 bases, J lost 4 bases, and 11 bases lay in between. Germline CDR1 LNHDA, CDR2 SQIVND (reference sequence). The CDR3 totals 15 residues. The CDR3 nucleotides read TGTGCCAGTAGTATAAGTAGAGGGCCCACCGGGGAGCTGTTTTTT. Translation gives CASSISRGPTGELFF.

The genes are TRBV7-8 and TRBJ1-2; D is undetermined. The germline V and J ends were trimmed by 6 bases and 6 bases, with 20 bases remaining between them. This CDR3 has 15 amino acids. Germline lookup yields CDR1 SGHVS and CDR2 FQNEAQ. For the CDR3, the DNA is TGTGCCAGCAGTAATAGCGGGGTGACCCTCCATGGCTACACCTTC. Its protein is CASSNSGVTLHGYTF.

The chain employs TRBV9 and TRBJ1-4; D gene ambiguous. Germline lookup yields CDR1 SGDLS and CDR2 YYNGEE. The CDR3 covers 14 residues. The germline V and J ends were trimmed by 5 bases and 4 bases, with 12 bases remaining between them. As DNA, the CDR3 is TGTGCCAGCAGTCCTCGGTACCTTAATGAAAAACTGTTTTTT. Encoded protein: CASSPRYLNEKLFF.

V and J are TRBV7-9 and TRBJ1-2; D not resolved. CDR1 is SEHNR, CDR2 FQNEAQ, per germline (reference sequence). The CDR3 runs 14 residues. V was trimmed by 1 base and J by 4 bases, leaving 10 bases between them. As DNA, the CDR3 is TGTGCCAGCAGCTTAGAGACACGGTTCTATGGCTACACCTTC. This translates into CASSLETRFYGYTF.

The chain joins TRBV6-5 to TRBJ2-5; D is undetermined. Trimming took 6 bases from V and 5 from J, leaving 10 bases between them. The CDR3 is 12 amino acids. Germline V CDR1 and CDR2: MNHEY, SVGAGI. The CDR3 spells CASRKGLETQYF. The CDR3 bases are TGTGCCAGCAGAAAAGGGCTCGAGACCCAGTACTTC.

V gene TRBV7-9 combines with J gene TRBJ1-5; no definite D call. Trimming took 6 bases from V and 5 from J, leaving 17 bases between them. In germline, CDR1 is SEHNR, CDR2 FQNEAQ (reference sequence). This CDR3 has 15 residues. CDR3 amino acids: CASSRSREVDQPQHF. CDR3 nucleotide sequence: TGTGCCAGCAGTCGAAGCCGGGAGGTGGATCAGCCCCAGCATTTT.

This chain joins TRBV7-9 and TRBJ2-6, with D uncertain. Germline V gene sequence: CDR1 SEHNR, CDR2 FQNEAQ (reference sequence). Deletions cut 1 base from V and 0 bases from J, with 7 bases between. This CDR3 has 16 residues. CDR3 in DNA: TGTGCCAGCAGCTTAGTCGGGCGCTCTGGGGCCAACGTCCTGACTTTC. Its protein product is CASSLVGRSGANVLTF.

The genes are TRBV18 and TRBJ2-1; TRBD2 agrees at 13 bases. The CDR3 totals 15 residues. Unmatched junction bases numbered 6, after V lost 5 bases and J lost 8 bases. The germline gives CDR1 KGHSH, CDR2 LQKENI. CDR3 loop: CASSYGLAGADEQFF. CDR3 coding DNA: TGTGCCAGCTCATACGGACTAGCGGGAGCTGATGAGCAGTTCTTC.

This chain links TRBV27 with TRBJ1-2; 7 nucleotides agree with TRBD1. The germline CDR1 and CDR2 sequences are MNHEY and SMNVEV (reference sequence). This CDR3 contains 15 residues. The V gene end was trimmed by 1 base and the J gene end by 4 bases; junction bases not matched to a gene: 6. CDR3 residues: CASSLYTGDPYGYTF. CDR3 DNA sequence: TGTGCCAGCAGTTTATACACAGGGGATCCCTATGGCTACACCTTC.

V gene TRBV9 combines with J gene TRBJ2-1; D might be TRBD2 (6 bases). Germline-derived CDR1 and CDR2 are SGDLS and YYNGEE. Trimming removed 0 bases from V and 8 bases from J, with 18 bases in between. This CDR3 is 16 amino acids long. For the CDR3, the DNA is TGTGCCAGCAGCGTAGCTGCTCTAGGGAGGAGCGATGAGCAGTTCTTC. The encoded protein is CASSVAALGRSDEQFF. Drawing the rest from reference TRBV9 and TRBJ2-1, the complete variable domain is DSGVTQTPKHLITATGQRVTLRCSPRSGDLSVYWYQQSLDQGLQFLIQYYNGEERAKGNILERFSAQQFPDLHSELNLSSLELGDSALYFCASSVAALGRSDEQFFGPGTRLTVL.